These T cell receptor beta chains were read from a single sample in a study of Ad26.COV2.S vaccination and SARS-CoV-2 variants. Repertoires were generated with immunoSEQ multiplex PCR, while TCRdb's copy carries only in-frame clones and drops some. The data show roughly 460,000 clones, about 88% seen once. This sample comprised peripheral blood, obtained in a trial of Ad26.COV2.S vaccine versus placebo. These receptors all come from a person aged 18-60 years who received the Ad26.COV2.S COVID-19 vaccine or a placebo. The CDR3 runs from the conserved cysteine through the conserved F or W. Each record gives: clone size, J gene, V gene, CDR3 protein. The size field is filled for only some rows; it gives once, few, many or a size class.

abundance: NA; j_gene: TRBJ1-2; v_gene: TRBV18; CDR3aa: CASSPQGATFNTF
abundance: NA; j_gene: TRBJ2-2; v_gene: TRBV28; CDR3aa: CASSLWVGVHGELFF
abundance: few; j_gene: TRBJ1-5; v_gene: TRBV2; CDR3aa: CASGQGGYQPQHF
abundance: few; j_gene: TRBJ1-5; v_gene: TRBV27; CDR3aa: CASSFRENQPQHF
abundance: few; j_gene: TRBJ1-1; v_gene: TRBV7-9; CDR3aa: CASSLGFGAHTEAFF
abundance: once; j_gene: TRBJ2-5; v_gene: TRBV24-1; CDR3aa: CATNIDRVDGRVGETQYF
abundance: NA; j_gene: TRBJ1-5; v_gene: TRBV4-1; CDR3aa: CASSQKIGTPSNQPQHF
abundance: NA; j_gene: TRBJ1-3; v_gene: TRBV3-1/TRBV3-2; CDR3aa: CASAPPSRSGNTIYF
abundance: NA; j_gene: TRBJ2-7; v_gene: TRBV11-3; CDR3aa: CASSTSESYEQYF
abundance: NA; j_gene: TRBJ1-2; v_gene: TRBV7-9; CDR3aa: CASSYPGQGNGYTF